The present T cell receptor beta chain was sequenced within a study of cytotoxic CD8 clonotypes in ibrutinib-treated CLL. The V segment lost 0 bases and the J segment 5 bases; nucleotides outside the gene matches: 8. The CDR3 runs 17 residues. Per germline, CDR1 SGHDN and CDR2 FVKESK. Repertoires were generated with immunoSEQ multiplex PCR, while TCRdb's copy carries only in-frame clones and drops some. The sample lists 65,000 to 80,000 clones; around four fifths were seen once. This chain connects TRBV14 to TRBJ2-3; 10 bases fit TRBD2. Sequenced material: PBMCs, taken after 24 months of ibrutinib treatment. This sequence originates from a human donor with chronic lymphocytic leukemia. The CDR3 sequence: CASSQDGRLAGEDTQYF. The CDR3 nucleotides read TGTGCCAGCAGCCAAGATGGACGGCTAGCGGGAGAAGATACGCAGTATTTT.